This TCR beta chain was obtained from a study of Graves' ophthalmopathy and Graves' hyperthyroidism. It was on clinical symptoms, serum thyroxine, TRAb, thyroid ultrasound and orbital computed tomography that diagnosis relied. RNA transcripts served as template for amplifying TCR beta CDR3 sequences. Investigators did first-round RT-PCR with HTBI primers, then second-round multiplex PCR. A single record per CDR3 protein comes from TCRdb applying MiXCR to the multiplex PCR reads. The table records 200,000 to 250,000 distinct CDR3 sequences, 20% to 25% of them present only once. The CDR3 spans 12 residues. V shed 5 bases and J shed 12 bases, with 17 bases lying between them. Germline CDR1 and CDR2: SGHAT and FQNNGV. At least ten counts were recorded for this clonotype.

The TCR sequence derives from a woman between 50 and 59 years old with Graves' ophthalmopathy. Sequencing was done on a sample of peripheral blood. The gene calls are TRBV11-2 and TRBJ2-7, with D possibly being TRBD1 (6 bases). For the CDR3, the DNA is TGTGCCAGCAGCCTCGACTACAGGGCTGGGTACTTC. The encoded protein is CASSLDYRAGYF.